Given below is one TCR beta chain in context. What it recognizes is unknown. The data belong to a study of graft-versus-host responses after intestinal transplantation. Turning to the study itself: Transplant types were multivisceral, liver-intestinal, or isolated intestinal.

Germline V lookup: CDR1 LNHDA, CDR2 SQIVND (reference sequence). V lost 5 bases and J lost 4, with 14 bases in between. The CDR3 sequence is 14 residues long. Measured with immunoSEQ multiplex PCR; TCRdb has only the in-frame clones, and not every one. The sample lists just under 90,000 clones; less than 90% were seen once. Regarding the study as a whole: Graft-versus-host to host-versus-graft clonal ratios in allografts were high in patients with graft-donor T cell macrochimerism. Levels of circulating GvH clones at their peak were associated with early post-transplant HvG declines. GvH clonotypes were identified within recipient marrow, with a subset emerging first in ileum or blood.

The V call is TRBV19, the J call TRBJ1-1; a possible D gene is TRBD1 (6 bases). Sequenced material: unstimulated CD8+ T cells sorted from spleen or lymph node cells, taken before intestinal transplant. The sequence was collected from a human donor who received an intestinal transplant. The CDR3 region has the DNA TGTGCCAGTAGTTTGCCGGGGGCGAGCACTGAAGCTTTCTTT. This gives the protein CASSLPGASTEAFF.